A single sample gave rise to the 17 T cell receptor beta chains below, sequenced in a study of blood T cell repertoires in COVID-19. This table comes from immunoSEQ multiplex PCR, and its TCRdb copy is limited to in-frame clones, with some not included. This repertoire shows about 190,000 clones, 87% found once; its top ten account for under 25%. Sequences were obtained from peripheral blood. The receptors stem from a man in his sixties with active or convalescent COVID-19.

The rearrangement uses TRBV5-6 and TRBJ2-3; 7 positions agree with TRBD1. The J segment lost 3 bases and the V segment lost 4 bases, leaving 11 bases of the junction unmatched. The germline V gene has CDR1 SGHDT and CDR2 YYEEEE. This CDR3 is built from 16 residues. CDR3 in DNA: TGTGCCAGCAGCGTATCCGGGACAGATATTACAGATACGCAGTATTTT. It yields the protein CASSVSGTDITDTQYF.

The V call is TRBV18, the J call TRBJ1-1; TRBD1 might be the D (6 bases). The germline gives CDR1 KGHSH, CDR2 LQKENI. Trimming took off 3 bases at V and 1 base at J, with 12 bases between the two ends. The CDR3 loop spans 15 amino acids. CDR3 loop: CASSPGPGQNTEAFF. The CDR3 coding sequence is TGTGCCAGCTCACCGGGGCCGGGACAGAACACTGAAGCTTTCTTT.

The chain links TRBV7-8 to TRBJ2-5, with 8 bases fitting TRBD2. After removal of 5 bases from V and 4 bases from J, the junction contained 9 bases not matched to a gene. The V gene's germline CDR1 is SGHVS and CDR2 FQNEAQ. The CDR3 contains 15 residues. The CDR3 sequence is CASSTGGAGGETQYF. The CDR3 DNA follows: TGTGCCAGCAGCACCGGGGGGGCCGGAGGAGAGACCCAGTACTTC. Complete variable domain (other parts from reference TRBV7-8 and TRBJ2-5): GAGVSQSPRYKVAKRGQDVALRCDPISGHVSLFWYQQALGQGPEFLTYFQNEAQLDKSGLPSDRFFAERPEGSVSTLKIQRTQQEDSAVYLCASSTGGAGGETQYFGPGTRLLVL.

This chain joins TRBV27 and TRBJ1-4; weak D call: TRBD1 (6 bases). This CDR3 contains 15 residues. The germline V gene has CDR1 MNHEY and CDR2 SMNVEV (reference sequence). Trimming removed 2 bases at V and 7 bases at J, with 14 bases between. The CDR3 spells CASSLVAGGVEKLFF. DNA of the CDR3: TGTGCCAGCAGTTTAGTGGCGGGGGGCGTTGAAAAACTGTTTTTT.

This sequence joins TRBV12-3 or TRBV12-4 and TRBJ2-3; the D gene is possibly TRBD2 (6 bases). This CDR3 is 12 amino acids long. The V and J ends lost 6 bases and 8 bases respectively, with 12 bases between them. The CDR3 here is CASSPRGVTQYF. CDR3 coding DNA: TGTGCCAGCAGCCCTCGCGGGGTTACGCAGTATTTT.

The chain employs TRBV4-2 and TRBJ2-6; 7 positions match TRBD1. J lost 0 bases, V lost 3 bases, and 8 bases had no gene match. The CDR3 has 18 amino acids. Germline CDR1 is LGHNA and CDR2 is YNFKEQ. This chain's CDR3 is CASSHRQGTSSGANVLTF. Here the CDR3 DNA reads TGTGCCAGCAGCCACAGACAGGGTACGAGCTCTGGGGCCAACGTCCTGACTTTC.

The chain links TRBV7-9 to TRBJ1-1; D not resolved. The CDR3 totals 14 residues. Trimming took 2 bases from V and 7 from J, leaving 14 bases between them. Germline V lookup: CDR1 SEHNR, CDR2 FQNEAQ (reference sequence). The CDR3 nucleotides read TGTGCCAGCAGCTTAAGTGCGGGTAGGGATGAAGCTTTCTTT. Translated, it gives CASSLSAGRDEAFF.

The V call is TRBV5-1, the J call TRBJ1-2; 8 bases map to TRBD1. There are 14 residues in the CDR3. Looked up from germline, CDR1 is SGHRS and CDR2 is YFSETQ. The ends lost 0 bases at V and 9 bases at J; junction bases unmatched: 7. CDR3 in amino acids: CASSLGPGGNSYTF. The DNA of the CDR3 is TGCGCCAGCAGCTTGGGGCCAGGGGGCAATAGCTACACCTTC. Drawing the rest from reference TRBV5-1 and TRBJ1-2, the complete variable domain is KAGVTQTPRYLIKTRGQQVTLSCSPISGHRSVSWYQQTPGQGLQFLFEYFSETQRNKGNFPGRFSGRQFSNSRSEMNVSTLELGDSALYLCASSLGPGGNSYTFGSGTRLTVV.

The chain joins TRBV11-2 to TRBJ1-2; tentative D call: TRBD1 (6 bases). Trimming took 4 bases from V and 3 from J, leaving 18 bases between them. Looked up from germline, CDR1 is SGHAT and CDR2 is FQNNGV. This CDR3 contains 16 residues. The CDR3 loop reads CASSSTRQGRYYGYTF. The CDR3, as DNA: TGTGCCAGCAGCTCCACGAGGCAGGGGCGCTACTATGGCTACACCTTC.

The chain joins TRBV19 to TRBJ1-4, with TRBD1 matching 7 bases. V shed 6 bases, J shed 10 bases, and the junction held 5 bases outside the gene matches. The CDR3 totals 12 residues. Germline V gene lookup returns CDR1 LNHDA and CDR2 SQIVND (reference sequence). CDR3 protein: CASSRDSLKLFF. In DNA form, the CDR3 reads TGTGCCAGTAGCCGGGACAGCCTAAAACTGTTTTTT.

The chain carries TRBV25-1 and TRBJ1-5, with a possible D match to TRBD1 (6 bases). V lost 6 bases and J lost 2, with 8 bases in between. CDR1 MGHDK and CDR2 SYGVNS come from the germline V gene. The CDR3 loop spans 13 amino acids. The CDR3 DNA sequence: TGTGCCAGCAGGGGGGCGGGCAATCAGCCCCAGCATTTT. It is translated as CASRGAGNQPQHF.

The V and J genes are TRBV7-6 and TRBJ2-3, with a possible D match to TRBD1 (6 bases). V lost 5 bases, J lost 0 bases, and 18 bases lay in between. The CDR3 runs 17 residues. The V gene's germline CDR1 is SGHVS and CDR2 FNYEAQ. In nucleotides, the CDR3 is TGTGCCAGCAGCCTCCTATCCAGGGGAACTAGCACAGATACGCAGTATTTT. Its translation: CASSLLSRGTSTDTQYF.

The J gene is TRBJ1-1, the V gene TRBV7-9; D possibly corresponds to TRBD1 (5 bases). The germline gives CDR1 SEHNR, CDR2 FQNEAQ (reference sequence). This CDR3 has 13 residues. Trimming took 1 base from V and 8 from J, leaving 11 bases between them. Here the CDR3 reads CASSLVEGVEAFF. The CDR3 coding sequence is TGTGCCAGCAGCTTAGTGGAAGGGGTGGAAGCTTTCTTT.

This clone was seen once. This rearrangement joins TRBV7-6 to TRBJ1-2, with D maybe TRBD1 (5 bases). The CDR3 is 14 residues long. V shed 4 bases and J shed 1 base, with 10 bases lying between them. CDR1 SGHVS and CDR2 FNYEAQ come from the germline V gene. In DNA form, the CDR3 reads TGTGCCAGCAGCTCGCCAACAGGTAACTATGGCTACACCTTC. It specifies CASSSPTGNYGYTF.

V usage is TRBV6-6 and J usage is TRBJ2-2; D gene unclear. The CDR3 sequence is 15 residues long. Germline V CDR1 and CDR2: MNHNY, SVGAGI (reference sequence). Trimming left V 5 bases short and J 5 bases short, with 15 bases between. This chain's CDR3 is CASSLSVIDTGELFF. The CDR3 coding sequence is TGTGCCAGCAGTCTTTCGGTTATCGATACCGGGGAGCTGTTTTTT.

The chain links TRBV3-1 (or the pseudogene TRBV3-2) to TRBJ1-4; D gene ambiguous. Germline V gives CDR1 LGHDT, CDR2 YNNKEL (reference sequence). V lost 4 bases, J lost 3 bases, and 3 bases lay in between. The CDR3 sequence is 12 residues long. The CDR3 nucleotides are TGTGCCAGCAGCCCCTCTAATGAAAAACTGTTTTTT. It yields the protein CASSPSNEKLFF.

In regard to this clone: The same CDR3 can be traced to other DNA sequences in this sample. This sequence joins TRBV3-1 (or the pseudogene TRBV3-2) and TRBJ2-5; 11 bases map to TRBD2. CDR1 is LGHDT, CDR2 YNNKEL, per germline (reference sequence). V was clipped by 0 bases and J by 2 bases; unmatched bases: 2. The CDR3 sequence is 16 residues long. The CDR3, as DNA: TGTGCCAGCAGCCAAGAATTAGCGGGGGGGCAAGAGACCCAGTACTTC. Protein: CASSQELAGGQETQYF.